This T cell receptor beta chain originates from a study of response to subunit inactivated influenza vaccine. Study results and caveats: The authors offered the suggestion that each seasonal influenza vaccination recruits few new T cells.

As for this clonotype: Its antigen is still unknown.

TCRdb reprocessed the RT-PCR reads via MiXCR and lists one record per CDR3 protein. The top ten clones hold around 9.6% of a sample with around 750,000 distinct CDR3 sequences, 21% of them seen once. This TCR was recovered from a man aged 50-60 years who received an inactivated influenza vaccine. This specimen was PBMCs from blood, taken more than 4 days after vaccination.

The CDR3 region is CAISLRDRIHEQYF. CDR3 nucleotides: TGTGCCATCAGTCTCCGGGACAGGATCCACGAGCAGTACTTC. The chain recombines TRBV10-3 with TRBJ2-7; TRBD1 aligns across 8 bases. Germline-derived CDR1 and CDR2 are ENHRY and SYGVKD. The CDR3 runs to 14 residues. V lost 5 bases, J lost 5 bases, and 8 bases stayed unmatched.